A single sample is the source of the 21 T cell receptor beta chains below, sequenced in a study of the immune and genomic landscape of osteosarcoma. The protocol was immunoSEQ multiplex PCR, while the TCRdb copy is restricted to in-frame clones and leaves out a portion. The sample lists 2,800 or so clones; approximately 80% were seen once. The source material was metastatic tumor tissue from the lung. The receptors come from a woman aged 18-29 years with osteosarcoma.

This sequence joins TRBV27 and TRBJ1-3; D gene uncertain. Germline V lookup: CDR1 MNHEY, CDR2 SMNVEV (reference sequence). The CDR3 runs to 14 residues. Between the trimmed V and J ends, which lost 2 bases and 4 bases, there was a span of 9 bases. The CDR3 DNA sequence: TGTGCCAGCAGTTTAACCGGACTAGGAAACACCATATATTTT. Translating it yields CASSLTGLGNTIYF.

CDR3 sequence: CASSGGPEAFF. CDR3 DNA sequence: TGTGCCAGCAGCGGGGGTCCTGAAGCTTTCTTT. J is TRBJ1-1 and V is TRBV7-9; TRBD1 is a possible D gene (5 bases). Trimming removed 5 bases at V and 6 bases at J, with 7 bases between. From germline, CDR1 is SEHNR and CDR2 FQNEAQ (reference sequence). The CDR3 is 11 amino acids.

The chain uses TRBV2 and TRBJ1-4; no clear D. The CDR3 totals 15 residues. Germline values: CDR1 SNHLY, CDR2 FYNNEI. Trimming left V 8 bases short and J 6 bases short, with 19 bases between. Here the CDR3 DNA reads TGTGCCAGCTACCCCTCCAGGCGGGTAGATGAAAAACTGTTTTTT. This sequence encodes CASYPSRRVDEKLFF.

This clone was seen a handful of times. The rearrangement links TRBV4-2 to TRBJ1-1; 7 bases are shared with TRBD1. The germline V gene encodes CDR1 LGHNA and CDR2 YNFKEQ. The CDR3 runs to 15 residues. V lost 5 bases to trimming and J lost 0 bases; unmatched junction nucleotides: 6. CDR3: CASSISGQVNTEAFF. As DNA, the CDR3 is TGTGCCAGCAGCATATCAGGACAGGTGAACACTGAAGCTTTCTTT.

The rearrangement links TRBV7-2 to TRBJ2-1; D ambiguous. Germline V gene lookup returns CDR1 SGHTA and CDR2 FQGNSA. Trimming left V 4 bases short and J 7 bases short, with 8 bases between. This CDR3 region has 12 residues. This chain's CDR3 is CASSSGRNEQFF. CDR3 coding DNA: TGTGCCAGCAGCTCCGGACGGAATGAGCAGTTCTTC.

On this clone itself: Within the sample, other DNA sequences also encode this same CDR3. The chain has TRBV6-1 and TRBJ1-2; 7 bases are shared with TRBD1. The ends lost 1 base at V and 0 bases at J; junction bases unmatched: 2. The CDR3 extends over 15 amino acids. The germline V gene encodes CDR1 MNHNS and CDR2 SASEGT. The CDR3 coding sequence is TGTGCCAGCAGTGAAGTCCAGGGGGCTAACTATGGCTACACCTTC. Protein: CASSEVQGANYGYTF.

The rearrangement links TRBV11-2 to TRBJ1-2, with TRBD1 identical over 10 bases. The germline CDR1 and CDR2 sequences are SGHAT and FQNNGV. The CDR3 is 15 residues long. The V gene end was trimmed by 5 bases and the J gene end by 2 bases; junction bases not matched to a gene: 5. DNA for the CDR3: TGTGCCAGCAGCCTTCGACAGGGGGCGAACTATGGCTACACCTTC. Its translation: CASSLRQGANYGYTF.

J is TRBJ2-5 and V is TRBV18; D possibly corresponds to TRBD2 (6 bases). V was cut by 3 bases and J by 2 bases, with 13 bases left in between. The germline V gene has CDR1 KGHSH and CDR2 LQKENI. The CDR3 consists of 15 residues. The CDR3 region has the DNA TGTGCCAGCTCACCCTTTTGGCGGGATCAAGAGACCCAGTACTTC. It codes for CASSPFWRDQETQYF.

The table lists this clone with a count of one. This chain uses TRBV19 with TRBJ2-2; a weak D match, TRBD2 (6 bases). This CDR3 contains 15 residues. V was shortened by 7 bases and J by 7 bases, with 19 bases between the two germline ends. The germline gives CDR1 LNHDA, CDR2 SQIVND (reference sequence). In nucleotides, the CDR3 is TGTGCCAGTACCATGGAGGGCAGGGCGAACGGGGAGCTGTTTTTT. Amino acids: CASTMEGRANGELFF.

The V and J genes are TRBV7-2 and TRBJ2-5; either TRBD1 or TRBD2 may supply D (5 bases each). V was cut by 3 bases and J by 5 bases, with 19 bases left in between. Germline assignment: CDR1 SGHTA and CDR2 FQGNSA. The CDR3 totals 16 residues. The CDR3 sequence: CASSLVSDGDGETQYF. DNA for the CDR3: TGTGCCAGCAGCTTGGTGTCTGACGGGGACGGTGAGACCCAGTACTTC.

V usage is TRBV10-2 and J usage is TRBJ2-7; 7 bases are shared with TRBD2. Per germline, CDR1 WSHSY and CDR2 SAAADI. After removal of 7 bases from V and 1 base from J, the junction contained 10 bases not matched to a gene. The CDR3 extends over 15 amino acids. The CDR3 DNA reads TGCGCCAGCAAGGAACTAGCGACACCTTCCTACGAGCAGTACGTC. Its protein product is CASKELATPSYEQYV.

The J gene is TRBJ1-1, the V gene TRBV5-1, with unresolved D. CDR1 is SGHRS and CDR2 is YFSETQ in the germline V gene. V dropped 1 base and J dropped 3 bases, with 7 bases sitting between them. This CDR3 comprises 13 residues. CDR3: CASSLYMDTEAFF. The CDR3 DNA sequence: TGCGCCAGCAGCTTGTACATGGACACTGAAGCTTTCTTT.

V gene TRBV30 combines with J gene TRBJ1-5, with D perhaps TRBD1 (5 bases). Trimming removed 5 bases at V and 3 bases at J, with 8 bases between. Germline values: CDR1 GTSNPN, CDR2 SVGIG (reference sequence). The CDR3 loop spans 12 amino acids. The CDR3 DNA is TGTGCCTGGGGGGGACCCAATCAGCCCCAGCATTTT. Protein sequence: CAWGGPNQPQHF.

This clone turned up a few times. The chain joins TRBV5-1 to TRBJ1-2; TRBD1 matches 8 bases. CDR3 size: 14 residues. V trimming: 4 bases; J trimming: 4 bases; junction bases outside the gene matches: 6. Germline CDR1 is SGHRS and CDR2 is YFSETQ. This CDR3 reads CASSVSGGPYGYTF. CDR3 DNA sequence: TGCGCCAGCAGCGTTTCAGGGGGCCCCTATGGCTACACCTTC.

This clone ranks as large (0.1 to 1%). The genes are TRBV7-8 and TRBJ2-7, with D maybe TRBD1 (6 bases). The CDR3 loop spans 16 amino acids. Germline values: CDR1 SGHVS, CDR2 FQNEAQ. V lost 0 bases, J lost 0 bases, and 12 bases lay in between. The CDR3 DNA reads TGTGCCAGCAGCTTAGCGCCTTCAGGGGCCTCCTACGAGCAGTACGTC. This codes for CASSLAPSGASYEQYV.

The chain has TRBV29-1 and TRBJ2-2, with no clear D. Germline CDR1 and CDR2: SQVTM and ANQGSEA. The CDR3 runs 13 residues. V was cut by 3 bases and J by 2 bases, with 7 bases left in between. The CDR3 nucleotides read TGCAGCGTTGATCCCAAAAACACCGGGGAGCTGTTTTTT. Its translation is CSVDPKNTGELFF.

The gene calls are TRBV7-2 and TRBJ2-3; D is perhaps TRBD1 (5 bases). Germline V gives CDR1 SGHTA, CDR2 FQGNSA. The CDR3 runs to 13 residues. V lost 5 bases to trimming and J lost 6 bases, with 12 bases between them. In DNA, the CDR3 is TGTGCCAGCAGCCTGGGGCGTTTGGATACGCAGTATTTT. As protein: CASSLGRLDTQYF. The whole variable domain, filled in from reference TRBV7-2 and TRBJ2-3, reads GAGVSQSPSNKVTEKGKDVELRCDPISGHTALYWYRQSLGQGLEFLIYFQGNSAPDKSGLPSDRFSAERTGGSVSTLTIQRTQQEDSAVYLCASSLGRLDTQYFGPGTRLTVL.

This rearrangement joins TRBV4-1 to TRBJ2-5; D may be TRBD1 or TRBD2 (5 bases each). This CDR3 comprises 15 residues. Germline loops: CDR1 MGHRA, CDR2 YSYEKL. V was pared by 1 base and J by 2 bases, with 11 bases between. CDR3 sequence: CASSQVGAVQETQYF. Here the CDR3 DNA reads TGCGCCAGCAGCCAAGTCGGGGCAGTACAAGAGACCCAGTACTTC.

The genes are TRBV10-3 and TRBJ2-5, with 7 bases identical to TRBD2. With 7 bases clipped from V and 5 bases from J, the junction kept 7 bases outside the gene matches. The germline V gene encodes CDR1 ENHRY and CDR2 SYGVKD. This CDR3 spans 13 amino acids. The CDR3 DNA sequence: TGTGCCATCATGAACTTGGGGGGGGAGACCCAGTACTTC. The encoded protein is CAIMNLGGETQYF.

The V and J genes are TRBV7-2 and TRBJ2-5; D might be TRBD2 (7 bases). The germline V gene encodes CDR1 SGHTA and CDR2 FQGNSA. The CDR3 sequence is 15 residues long. Trimming shortened V by 5 bases and J by 1 base, and 14 bases separated the two germline ends. The CDR3 region has the DNA TGTGCCAGCAGCGGAAGGCGGGGGCTCCAAGAGACCCAGTACTTC. Its translation: CASSGRRGLQETQYF. The whole variable domain, remainder taken from reference TRBV7-2 and TRBJ2-5, is GAGVSQSPSNKVTEKGKDVELRCDPISGHTALYWYRQSLGQGLEFLIYFQGNSAPDKSGLPSDRFSAERTGGSVSTLTIQRTQQEDSAVYLCASSGRRGLQETQYFGPGTRLLVL.

The chain recombines TRBV6-4 with TRBJ2-3; unclear D gene. Trimming pared 0 bases from V and 0 bases from J, leaving 7 bases between. The CDR3 is 15 amino acids. CDR1 is MRHNA, CDR2 SNTAGT, per germline. CDR3 in DNA: TGTGCCAGCAGTGACTCGGCGGATAGCACAGATACGCAGTATTTT. Amino acid sequence: CASSDSADSTDTQYF.